The rows below give T cell receptor beta chains drawn from one sample of a study of cytomegalovirus exposure and HLA in healthy donors. Profiled with immunoSEQ multiplex PCR; TCRdb holds only in-frame clones, not every one. The top ten hold under 2.5% of the sample, which has about 150,000 clones, roughly 72% seen once. The sample was PBMCs. These receptors all come from a man aged 30-40 years in good health and CMV-seronegative. Each CDR3 is given with its conserved first and last residue. Each record gives: clone size, D gene, J gene, V gene, CDR3 DNA, CDR3 protein. The D gene is left open where the match is weak. Clone size is shown for a subset of rows, as once, few, many or a class of expanded clone.

few,-,TRBJ1-5,TRBV29-1,TGCAGCGTTGGGGGGGGGAGGGATCAGCCCCAGCATTTT,CSVGGGRDQPQHF
-,TRBD2,TRBJ2-3,TRBV2,TGTGCCAGCAGTGAAGCGCGATGGGGACTAGCGGGGGGCCAGTTCGCGATACGCACGCAGTATTTT,CASSEARWGLAGGQFAIRTQYF
-,-,TRBJ2-7,TRBV7-9,TGTGCCAGCAGCTTAACAGAGGGCAGGATGAGCTACGAGCAGTACTTC,CASSLTEGRMSYEQYF
-,-,TRBJ2-7,TRBV4-3,TGCGCCAGCAGCCAAGAGAGGCAGTACTCCTACGAGCAGTACTTC,CASSQERQYSYEQYF
-,-,TRBJ1-2,TRBV5-1,TGCGCCAGCAGCTTGGACAGTTATGGCTACACCTTC,CASSLDSYGYTF
-,TRBD1,TRBJ1-6,TRBV5-6,TGTGCCAGCAGCTTCGGGACAGGGAATAATTCACCCCTCCACTTT,CASSFGTGNNSPLHF
-,TRBD1,TRBJ2-7,TRBV5-4,TGTGCCAGCAGCCTAGACAGGGGGCTGGGCTCCTACGAGCAGTACTTC,CASSLDRGLGSYEQYF
-,-,TRBJ1-5,TRBV6-1,TGTGCCAGCATGGAGGTAGGGGGACGTCAGCCCCAGCATTTT,CASMEVGGRQPQHF
-,TRBD1,TRBJ1-2,TRBV2,TGTGCCAGCAGGGCCGGGACAGGGGGCGCAGGCTATGGCTACCCCTTC,CASRAGTGGAGYGYPF
few,TRBD1,TRBJ1-4,TRBV6-5,TGTGCCAGCAGTTTCCGGACAGGGAACCCCAGTGAAAAACTGTTTTTT,CASSFRTGNPSEKLFF
once,-,TRBJ2-2,TRBV6-6,TGTGCCAGTCCGACAGCGCGGGGAGTGGACACCGGGGAGCTGTTTTTT,CASPTARGVDTGELFF
-,-,TRBJ1-2,TRBV18,TGTGCCAGCTCACCCGAACGGGGAGGCTACACCTTC,CASSPERGGYTF
few,TRBD1,TRBJ2-3,TRBV7-7,TGTGCTAGCAGCCCCCGGGACAGGGTTGATACGCAGTATTTT,CASSPRDRVDTQYF
few,-,TRBJ1-2,TRBV9,TGTGCCAGCAGCGTTCAGGGGTATGGCTACCCCTTC,CASSVQGYGYPF
-,-,TRBJ1-1,TRBV29-1,TGCAGCGCCGTTGAAGGGGCTATTTTGAGTACTGAAGCTTTCTTT,CSAVEGAILSTEAFF
-,TRBD1,TRBJ1-2,TRBV6-1,TGTGCCAGCAGTGAGAGGACAGGGGTCTATGGCTACACCTTC,CASSERTGVYGYTF
-,TRBD1,TRBJ2-2,TRBV7-9,TGTGCCAGCACCCGGACAGGGGACACCGGGGAGCTGTTTTTT,CASTRTGDTGELFF
-,-,TRBJ2-1,TRBV27,TGTGCCAGCAGTCCCCCGCAGGACTACAATGAGCAGTTCTTC,CASSPPQDYNEQFF
-,TRBD2,TRBJ2-5,TRBV7-3,TGTGCCAGCAGCTCCGGGCCGGGACTAGCGAAGGAGACCCAGTACTTC,CASSSGPGLAKETQYF
-,-,TRBJ2-1,TRBV7-6,TGTGCCAGCAGCCCATCAGGGGATGAGCAGTTCTTC,CASSPSGDEQFF
-,TRBD1,TRBJ1-1,TRBV9,TGTGCCAGCAGTCCCGGGACAGGGGTAGGAGGCACTGAAGCTTTCTTT,CASSPGTGVGGTEAFF
few,TRBD2,TRBJ2-7,TRBV7-2,TGTGCCAGCAGCTTTGCGAGCGGGGGGACCTACGAGCAGTACTTC,CASSFASGGTYEQYF
few,TRBD1,TRBJ1-4,TRBV16,TGTGCCAGCAGCCAATCCCGACAGGGGAATGAAAAACTGTTTTTT,CASSQSRQGNEKLFF
-,-,TRBJ2-5,TRBV11-2,TGTGCCAGCAGCTTAGCGGTCCAAGAGACCCAGTACTTC,CASSLAVQETQYF
-,TRBD2,TRBJ2-7,TRBV27,TGTGCCAGCAGCCCACGGGGAGAGCGGGGGACTGGCGAGCAGTACTTC,CASSPRGERGTGEQYF
-,-,TRBJ2-1,TRBV27,TGTGCCAGCAGTTTCATCGGGGGGCCTTTCAATGAGCAGTTCTTC,CASSFIGGPFNEQFF
-,TRBD1,TRBJ2-1,TRBV28,TGTGCCAGCAGAACCCAAGGACAGGGCTACAATGAGCAGTTCTTC,CASRTQGQGYNEQFF
-,TRBD1,TRBJ1-1,TRBV30,TGTGCCTGGAGTGGATTGACAGGGTACACTGAAGCTTTCTTT,CAWSGLTGYTEAFF
-,-,TRBJ2-3,TRBV19,TGTGCCAGTAGTGGAAGTCAGGCTGGCACAGATACGCAGTATTTT,CASSGSQAGTDTQYF
-,TRBD2,TRBJ2-2,TRBV4-1,TGCGCCAGCAGCCAAGTTCAGCGGGGGAACACCGGGGAGCTGTTTTTT,CASSQVQRGNTGELFF
-,TRBD1,TRBJ1-2,TRBV11-3,TGTGCCAGCAGCTTCCGGGACAGGGGCGATTATGGCTACACCTTC,CASSFRDRGDYGYTF
-,-,TRBJ1-3,TRBV7-2,TGTGCCAGCAGCTTAGTCGGCGCAGGCCAAGTGGGAAACACCATATATTTT,CASSLVGAGQVGNTIYF
few,TRBD2,TRBJ2-3,TRBV19,TGTGCCAGTAGTAGGCTAGCGGGGGAGTCAGATACGCAGTATTTT,CASSRLAGESDTQYF
-,TRBD1,TRBJ2-5,TRBV5-4,TGTGCCAGCAGGGACAGGGGATGGGAGACCCAGTACTTC,CASRDRGWETQYF
-,-,TRBJ2-7,TRBV11-2,TGTGCCAGCAGCTCACCAGGGGGGCGGGGCTTC,CASSSPGGRGF
-,TRBD1,TRBJ1-2,TRBV6-1,TGTGCCAGCAGGGGACAGGGGAATGGCTACACCTTC,CASRGQGNGYTF
-,TRBD1,TRBJ2-7,TRBV28,TGTGCCAGCAGTTACAAACCGGGACAGGCTTTTTCCGAGCAGTACTTC,CASSYKPGQAFSEQYF
-,-,TRBJ1-1,TRBV5-6,TGTGCCAGCAGCTTGGGCGGTGGGACTGAAGCCTTCTTT,CASSLGGGTEAFF
once,-,TRBJ2-5,TRBV29-1,TGCAGCGCTCGGGACACCGGGTCGGAGACCCAGTACTTC,CSARDTGSETQYF
-,TRBD1,TRBJ1-1,TRBV6-4,TGTGCCAGCACCGACGGACAGGGGGATGGCACTGAAGCTTTCTTT,CASTDGQGDGTEAFF
-,-,TRBJ2-2,TRBV11-3,TGTGCCAGCAGCTTAGGGCGGGCCACCGGGGAGCTGTTTTTT,CASSLGRATGELFF
-,TRBD2,TRBJ2-2,TRBV5-1,TGCGCCAGCAGCTTGGATCTAGCGGGACACACCGGGGAGCTGTTTTTT,CASSLDLAGHTGELFF
few,-,TRBJ2-7,TRBV7-9,TGTGCCAGCAGCCCCATATCGACAGCGATCTACGAGCAGTACTTC,CASSPISTAIYEQYF
-,-,TRBJ1-5,TRBV7-2,TGTGCCAGCAGCTTACACACAGGGTTAGGCAATCAGCCCCAGCATTTT,CASSLHTGLGNQPQHF
-,-,TRBJ2-7,TRBV28,TGTGCCAGCAGTTTAAGCGAGCAGTACTTC,CASSLSEQYF
-,TRBD1,TRBJ2-3,TRBV7-3,TGTGCCAGCAGCCCTGGGACAGGACCTACTACGCAGTATTTT,CASSPGTGPTTQYF
-,-,TRBJ1-2,TRBV19,TGTGCCAGTAGTAGGGACTCCCTCTCGACGGGCTACACCTTC,CASSRDSLSTGYTF
-,TRBD1,TRBJ1-3,TRBV2,TGTGCCAGCAGGCGGGACAGTTCCCCTGGAAACACCATATATTTT,CASRRDSSPGNTIYF
-,-,TRBJ1-5,TRBV28,TGTGCCAGCAGTTCGGGGGGGCATCAGCCCCAGCATTTT,CASSSGGHQPQHF
-,-,TRBJ2-5,TRBV7-3,TGTGCCAGCAGCTTAACGGCCGGGGGTGACCCGCAAGAGACCCAGTACTTC,CASSLTAGGDPQETQYF
-,TRBD2,TRBJ2-1,TRBV5-6,TGTGCCAGCAGCTTGGCGGGGGGGGGCATGAATGAGCAGTTCTTC,CASSLAGGGMNEQFF
-,TRBD1,TRBJ2-1,TRBV6-1,TGTGCCAGCAATGGACAGGTCTACAATGAGCAGTTCTTC,CASNGQVYNEQFF
-,-,TRBJ1-1,TRBV28,TGTGCCATCGCTCAGGGAAGGGCTGAAGCTTTCTTT,CAIAQGRAEAFF
once,TRBD1,TRBJ1-2,TRBV6-1,TGTGCCAGCATGTCGGCAACAGGGGGCGTTGGCTACACCTTC,CASMSATGGVGYTF
once,TRBD1,TRBJ2-4,TRBV19,TGTGCCAGTACCGAGGACAGGGGGAAAAACATTCAGTACTTC,CASTEDRGKNIQYF
-,-,TRBJ1-5,TRBV21-1,TGTGCCAGCAGCAACTCTGACCGACTTGATAGCAATCAGCCCCAGCATTTT,CASSNSDRLDSNQPQHF
-,TRBD1,TRBJ1-1,TRBV7-9,TGTGCCAGCAGCCCAGGGGACAGGGGGAGGAACACTGAAGCTTTCTTT,CASSPGDRGRNTEAFF